A single TCR beta chain is shown here with its context. Its target is not known. TCRdb's copy holds only in-frame clones and misses some; the assay was immunoSEQ multiplex PCR. The data contain over a million clones, roughly 96% of them singletons. The data originate from a study of shared clonotypes between healthy human individuals. General observations from the study: The genetic and exposure-history diversity represented was limited by few donors.

Germline CDR1 reads MNHNS; CDR2 reads SASEGT. The V end lost 1 base, the J end lost 3 bases, and 6 bases lay between the germline ends. This CDR3 region has 13 residues. Sequences were obtained from naive CD4+ T cells sorted from blood. Noted subset: CD45RA+ positively selected. The source of this sequence is a man aged 25-45 years in good health. The chain combines TRBV6-1 with TRBJ2-5; D uncertain. The CDR3 region is CASSEGVKETQYF. Here the CDR3 DNA reads TGTGCCAGCAGTGAAGGCGTGAAAGAGACCCAGTACTTC.